The 2 T cell receptor beta chains below were found in one sample sequenced in a study of PD-L1 blockade in urothelial cancer. Here immunoSEQ multiplex PCR was the method, and the copy in TCRdb shows in-frame clones only, minus some. The sample gives roughly 60,000 clones, around 79% of which show up once; 4% to 5.5% is in the top ten. The sample here was PBMCs, taken around atezolizumab (anti-PD-L1) treatment. The receptors were sampled from a man aged 70 or older with urothelial cancer.

In this sample, this clone turned up once. The chain carries TRBV2 and TRBJ1-4; the match to TRBD1 covers 11 bases. V shed 5 bases and J 2 bases; nucleotides not matched to a gene: 4. The CDR3 has 16 amino acids. The germline V gene has CDR1 SNHLY and CDR2 FYNNEI. The DNA for the CDR3 is TGTGCCAGCAGTCGGGACAGGGGGGGTACTAATGAAAAACTGTTTTTT. Residues: CASSRDRGGTNEKLFF.

The rearrangement links TRBV5-6 to TRBJ2-2, with TRBD1 matching 7 bases. This CDR3 is built from 17 residues. Trimming cost V 3 bases and J 6 bases; bases outside gene matches: 14. Germline loops: CDR1 SGHDT, CDR2 YYEEEE. In DNA, the CDR3 is TGTGCCAGCAGCTACTGGACAGGATCAATAGGGGCCGGGGAGCTGTTTTTT. Protein sequence: CASSYWTGSIGAGELFF. The whole variable domain, filled in from reference TRBV5-6 and TRBJ2-2, reads DAGVTQSPTHLIKTRGQQVTLRCSPKSGHDTVSWYQQALGQGPQFIFQYYEEEERQRGNFPDRFSGHQFPNYSSELNVNALLLGDSALYLCASSYWTGSIGAGELFFGEGSRLTVL.